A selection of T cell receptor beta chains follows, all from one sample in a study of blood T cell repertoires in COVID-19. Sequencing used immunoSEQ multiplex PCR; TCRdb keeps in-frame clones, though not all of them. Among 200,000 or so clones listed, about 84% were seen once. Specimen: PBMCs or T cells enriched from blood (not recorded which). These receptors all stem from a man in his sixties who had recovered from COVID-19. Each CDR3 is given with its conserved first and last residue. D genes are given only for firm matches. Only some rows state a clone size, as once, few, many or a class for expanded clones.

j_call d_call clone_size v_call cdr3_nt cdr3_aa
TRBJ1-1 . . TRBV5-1 TGCGCCAGCAGCTGGGGAGAGACGATGAACACTGAAGCTTTCTTT CASSWGETMNTEAFF
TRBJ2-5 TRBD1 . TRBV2 TGTGCCAGCCGGCCGGGACAGGGACAAGAGACCCAGTACTTC CASRPGQGQETQYF
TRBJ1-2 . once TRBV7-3 TGTGCCAGCAGCTTATGGGGGGGAATATATGGCTACACCTTC CASSLWGGIYGYTF
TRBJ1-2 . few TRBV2 TGTGCCAGCAGTGAATCAGGGGCGGGTGGCTACACCTTC CASSESGAGGYTF
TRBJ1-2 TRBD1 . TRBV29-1 TGCAGCGCCCGACAGGGCTACTATGGCTACACCTTC CSARQGYYGYTF
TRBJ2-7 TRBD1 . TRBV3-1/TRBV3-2 TGTGCCAGCAGCCAAAGGGGGCTCTCCTACGAGCAGTACTTC CASSQRGLSYEQYF
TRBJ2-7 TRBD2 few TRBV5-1 TGCGCCAGCAGCTCTACCAGCGGGAGCGGCTACGAGCAGTACTTC CASSSTSGSGYEQYF
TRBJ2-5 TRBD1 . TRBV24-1 TGTGCCACCAGTGATCCTAGTACTGGACAGGGGCTACAAGAGACCCAGTACTTC CATSDPSTGQGLQETQYF
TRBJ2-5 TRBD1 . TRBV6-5 TGTGCCAGCAGTTCTGCTTCGACAGGGGGCAAGGAGACCCAGTACTTC CASSSASTGGKETQYF
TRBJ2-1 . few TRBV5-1 TGCGCCAGCAGCTCTACAGGGAGCTCCTACAATGAGCAGTTCTTC CASSSTGSSYNEQFF
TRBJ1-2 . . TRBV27 TGTGCCAGCAGGAAACAGGGTATAGGCTACACCTTC CASRKQGIGYTF
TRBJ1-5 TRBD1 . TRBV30 TGTGCCTGGGGGACAGGGGGCGATCAGCCCCAGCATTTT CAWGTGGDQPQHF
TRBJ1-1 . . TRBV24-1 TGTGCCACCAGTGGTACAGGGATGAACACTGAAGCTTTCTTT CATSGTGMNTEAFF
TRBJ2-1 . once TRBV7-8 TGTGCCAGCCGCTTAGGGGCCGCATTCTCCTACAATGAGCAGTTCTTC CASRLGAAFSYNEQFF
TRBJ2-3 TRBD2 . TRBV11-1 TGTGCCAGCAGCCACCAGCGGGGGGGCGGAACAGATACGCAGTATTTT CASSHQRGGGTDTQYF
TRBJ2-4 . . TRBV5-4 TGTGCCAGCAGCTTAGGAGGGAGCAAAAACATTCAGTACTTC CASSLGGSKNIQYF
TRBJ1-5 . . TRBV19 TGTGCCAGTAGTATCGGGTTGAGCAATCAGCCCCAGCATTTT CASSIGLSNQPQHF
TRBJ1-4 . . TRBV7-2 TGTGCCAGCAGCTTAGGCGGCGACCGTAGGGAAAAACTGTTTTTT CASSLGGDRREKLFF
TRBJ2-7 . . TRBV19 TGTGCCAGTAGTATAACAATAGGACAGACCTACGAGCAGTACTTC CASSITIGQTYEQYF
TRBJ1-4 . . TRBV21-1 TGTGCCAGCCGCGGGACTTCCACTCCAACTAATGAAAAACTGTTTTTT CASRGTSTPTNEKLFF
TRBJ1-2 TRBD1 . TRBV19 TGTGCCACCCGAGGACAGGGGAGCTATGGCTACACCTTC CATRGQGSYGYTF
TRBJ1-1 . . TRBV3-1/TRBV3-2 TGTGCCAGCAGCCAAGCCGGAGGGATGAACACTGAAGCTTTCTTT CASSQAGGMNTEAFF
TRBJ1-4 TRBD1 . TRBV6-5 TGTGCCAGCACCGTCGGGACAGCACATGAAAAACTGTTTTTT CASTVGTAHEKLFF
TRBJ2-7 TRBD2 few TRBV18 TGTGCCAGCTCACCAAATCAGGGAGGGTCCTACGAGCAGTACTTC CASSPNQGGSYEQYF
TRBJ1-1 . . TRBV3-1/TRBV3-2 TGTGCCAGCAGCCATGGACAAGAAGCTTTCTTT CASSHGQEAFF
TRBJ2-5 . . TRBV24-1 TGTGCCACCAGTGATTCTCACGGGACTGGCTTCCGAGAGACCCAGTACTTC CATSDSHGTGFRETQYF
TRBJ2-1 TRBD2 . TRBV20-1 TGCAGTGCTAGTAGGCTAGCGGGGGGTAATGAGCAGTTCTTC CSASRLAGGNEQFF
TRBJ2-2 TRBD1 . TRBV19 TGTGCCAGTAGTAAAACGACAGGGGTGGGCGGGGAGCTGTTTTTT CASSKTTGVGGELFF
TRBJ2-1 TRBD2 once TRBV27 TGTGCCAGCAGATATAGCGGGGGGGCCTACAATGAGCAGTTCTTC CASRYSGGAYNEQFF
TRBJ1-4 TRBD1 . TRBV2 TGTGCCAGCAGTGAAAGGACAGGAATTAATGAAAAACTGTTTTTT CASSERTGINEKLFF
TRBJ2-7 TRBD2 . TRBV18 TGTGCCAGCTCACCGGGGGGGTACGAGCAGTACTTC CASSPGGYEQYF
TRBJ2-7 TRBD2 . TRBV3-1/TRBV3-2 TGTGCCAGCAGCCATGATCCGGGACTAAATTACGAGCAGTACTTC CASSHDPGLNYEQYF
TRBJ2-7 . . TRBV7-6 TGTGCCAGCAGCTTATCAGGAAGGACGGGAACAAGCGAGCAGTACTTC CASSLSGRTGTSEQYF
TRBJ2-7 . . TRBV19 TGTGCCAGTAGTCCCCCTTTGAGAGGGGGCGAGCAGTACTTC CASSPPLRGGEQYF
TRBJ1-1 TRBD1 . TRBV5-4 TGTGCCAGCACCTTGGAACCCGGGACAGCGAACACTGAAGCTTTCTTT CASTLEPGTANTEAFF
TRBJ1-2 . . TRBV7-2 TGTGCCAGCAGCTTACAGAGGGATGTCTACACCTTC CASSLQRDVYTF
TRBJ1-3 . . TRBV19 TGTGCCAGTAGTCCACAGGGAAACTCTGGAAACACCATATATTTT CASSPQGNSGNTIYF
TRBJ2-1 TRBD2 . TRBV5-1 TGCGCCAGCAGCTTAGGGACTAGCGGGGGACGCCAGCAGTTCTTC CASSLGTSGGRQQFF
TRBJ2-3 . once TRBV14 TGTGCCAGCAGCCAAGATATTGGCACAGATACGCAGTATTTT CASSQDIGTDTQYF
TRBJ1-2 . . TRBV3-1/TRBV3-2 TGTGCCAGCAGCCAACGTGGGGGCGGATGGACTAACTATGGCTACACCTTC CASSQRGGGWTNYGYTF
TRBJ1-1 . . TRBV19 TGTGCCAGTACCCGAAGCGGGAACACTGAAGCTTTCTTT CASTRSGNTEAFF
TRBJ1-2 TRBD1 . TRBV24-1 TGTGCCACCTATGACAGGGGCTATGGCTACACCTTC CATYDRGYGYTF
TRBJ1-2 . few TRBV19 TGTGCCAGTAGCGACCCCCGAAGGACAGCTAACTATGGCTACACCTTC CASSDPRRTANYGYTF
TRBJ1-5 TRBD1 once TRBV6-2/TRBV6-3 TGTGCCAGCAGTCCCCGGGACAGGGTGGGTCAGCCCCAGCATTTT CASSPRDRVGQPQHF
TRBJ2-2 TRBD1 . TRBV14 TGTGCCAGCAGCCGGGGACAGGGTTTGGAAGGGGAGCTGTTTTTT CASSRGQGLEGELFF
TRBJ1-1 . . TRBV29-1 TGCAGCGTTCGGGTGGCCACTGAAGCTTTCTTT CSVRVATEAFF
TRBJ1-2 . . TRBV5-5 TGTGCCAGCAGCCGGGAAGGGCAGACCGTGTACACCTTC CASSREGQTVYTF
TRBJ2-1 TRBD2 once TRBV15 TGTGCCACCAGCAGAGATTCAGGGAGGGATGAGCAGTTCTTC CATSRDSGRDEQFF
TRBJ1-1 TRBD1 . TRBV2 TGTGCCAGCAGTGACCCCGGGACAGGGATCTCTGAAGCTTTCTTT CASSDPGTGISEAFF
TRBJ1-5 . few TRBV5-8 TGTGCCAGCAGGGGCGCCAGGTCCGGTCCCCAGCATTTT CASRGARSGPQHF
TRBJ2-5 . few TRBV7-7 TGTGCTAGCAGCTTAGGTGGGCACCTCCAAGAGACCCAGTACTTC CASSLGGHLQETQYF
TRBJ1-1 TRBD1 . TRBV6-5 TGTGCCAGCAGTTACAGGACAGGGATAGTGAACACTGAAGCTTTCTTT CASSYRTGIVNTEAFF
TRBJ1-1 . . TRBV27 TGTGCCAGCAGGCAACAGGGCTCTGGGTACACTGAAGCTTTCTTT CASRQQGSGYTEAFF
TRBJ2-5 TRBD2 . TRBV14 TGTGCCAGCAGCCGACTCTGGGGGGGGGAGACCCAGTACTTC CASSRLWGGETQYF
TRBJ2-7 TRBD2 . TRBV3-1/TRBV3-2 TGTGCCAGCAGCCAACTGGCGGGGGGCAACGAGCAGTACTTC CASSQLAGGNEQYF